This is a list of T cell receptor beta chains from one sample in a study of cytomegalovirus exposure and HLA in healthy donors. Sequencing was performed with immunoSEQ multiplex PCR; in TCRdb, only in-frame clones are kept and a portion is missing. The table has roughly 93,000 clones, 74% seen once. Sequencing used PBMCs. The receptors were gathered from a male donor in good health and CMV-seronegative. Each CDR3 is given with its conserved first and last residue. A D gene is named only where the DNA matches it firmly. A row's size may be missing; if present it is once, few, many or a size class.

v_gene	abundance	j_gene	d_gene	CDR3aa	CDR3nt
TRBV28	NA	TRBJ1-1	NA	CASSSGQRHTEAFF	TGTGCCAGCAGTTCCGGACAGAGACACACTGAAGCTTTCTTT
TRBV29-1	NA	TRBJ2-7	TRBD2	CSVEDGLAGGPYYEQYF	TGCAGCGTTGAAGACGGACTAGCGGGAGGGCCTTATTACGAGCAGTACTTC
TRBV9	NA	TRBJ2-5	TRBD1	CASSVVQGALETQYF	TGTGCCAGCAGCGTAGTACAGGGGGCGTTAGAGACCCAGTACTTC
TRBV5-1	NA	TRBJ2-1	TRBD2	CASSLVLTGLAGEQFF	TGCGCCAGCAGCTTAGTATTGACAGGACTAGCCGGCGAGCAGTTCTTC
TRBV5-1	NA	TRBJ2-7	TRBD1	CASSLGGQAFDEQYF	TGCGCCAGCAGCTTGGGTGGACAGGCCTTCGATGAGCAGTACTTC
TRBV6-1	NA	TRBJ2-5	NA	CASSGRHLGLQETQYF	TGTGCCAGCAGTGGTCGACATTTGGGCCTCCAAGAGACCCAGTACTTC
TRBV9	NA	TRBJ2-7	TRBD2	CASGRLAESYEQYF	TGTGCCAGCGGCCGACTAGCGGAATCCTACGAGCAGTACTTC
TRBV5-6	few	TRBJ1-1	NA	CASSFTRGTEAFF	TGTGCCAGCAGCTTTACCAGGGGAACTGAAGCTTTCTTT
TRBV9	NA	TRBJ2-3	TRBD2	CASSVGWREASTDTQYF	TGTGCCAGCAGCGTAGGGTGGCGGGAGGCTAGCACAGATACGCAGTATTTT
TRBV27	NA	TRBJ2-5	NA	CASSLAETQYF	TGTGCCAGCAGTTTAGCGGAGACCCAGTACTTC
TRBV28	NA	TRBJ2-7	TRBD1	CASSTGQVYEQYF	TGTGCCAGCAGCACTGGACAGGTCTACGAGCAGTACTTC
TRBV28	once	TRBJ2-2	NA	CASSLGGRVGTGELFF	TGTGCCAGCAGTTTAGGAGGGCGGGTCGGCACCGGGGAGCTGTTTTTT
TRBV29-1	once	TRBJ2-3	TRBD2	CSVEDRGLAGGHLDTQYF	TGCAGCGTTGAAGATCGAGGGCTAGCGGGAGGGCATTTAGATACGCAGTATTTT
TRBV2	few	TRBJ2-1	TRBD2	CASSPGLGKQFF	TGTGCCAGCAGTCCGGGACTAGGAAAGCAGTTCTTC
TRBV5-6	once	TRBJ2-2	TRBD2	CASSFFGLALNTGELFF	TGTGCCAGCAGCTTTTTCGGACTAGCGCTGAACACCGGGGAGCTGTTTTTT
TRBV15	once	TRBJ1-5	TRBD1	CATSTTTGKQANQPQHF	TGTGCCACCAGCACCACGACAGGGAAGCAGGCCAATCAGCCCCAGCATTTT
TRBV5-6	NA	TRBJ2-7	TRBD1	CASSFRGTGGYEQYF	TGTGCCAGCAGCTTTAGGGGGACAGGGGGATACGAGCAGTACTTC
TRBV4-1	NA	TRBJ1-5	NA	CASSQDPYSSPWPDQPQHF	TGCGCCAGCAGCCAAGATCCCTACAGTTCACCCTGGCCTGATCAGCCCCAGCATTTT
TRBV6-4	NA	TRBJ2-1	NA	CASSELTTTYNEQFF	TGTGCCAGCAGTGAGTTGACTACCACCTACAATGAGCAGTTCTTC
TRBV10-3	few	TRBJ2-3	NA	CAIRDKVADTQYF	TGTGCCATCAGGGACAAAGTTGCAGATACGCAGTATTTT
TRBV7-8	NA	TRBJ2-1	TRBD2	CASSRTGTSGINEQFF	TGTGCCAGCAGCCGAACCGGGACTAGCGGGATCAATGAGCAGTTCTTC
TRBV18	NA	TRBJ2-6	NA	CASSPQTVGTGANVLTF	TGTGCCAGCTCACCACAAACGGTCGGGACTGGGGCCAACGTCCTGACTTTC
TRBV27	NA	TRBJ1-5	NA	CASSSLDMVGNQPQHF	TGTGCCAGCAGTTCGCTTGACATGGTTGGCAATCAGCCCCAGCATTTT
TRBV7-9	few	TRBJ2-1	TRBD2	CASSLGTSSNEQFF	TGTGCCAGCAGCCTCGGGACTAGTAGCAATGAGCAGTTCTTC
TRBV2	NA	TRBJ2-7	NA	CASSGFPGSGSGGYEQYF	TGTGCCAGCAGTGGTTTTCCGGGATCGGGAAGCGGAGGATACGAGCAGTACTTC
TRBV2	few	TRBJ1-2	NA	CASSVGLPNYGYTF	TGTGCCAGCAGTGTTGGCCTCCCCAACTATGGCTACACCTTC
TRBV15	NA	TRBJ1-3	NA	CATSIGGFGNTIYF	TGTGCCACCAGCATTGGGGGCTTTGGAAACACCATATATTTT
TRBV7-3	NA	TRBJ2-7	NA	CASSLMTIASYEQYF	TGTGCCAGCAGCCTAATGACTATCGCCTCCTACGAGCAGTACTTC
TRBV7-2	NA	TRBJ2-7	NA	CASSLGGTSLEQYF	TGTGCCAGCAGCTTAGGAGGTACTAGCTTGGAGCAGTACTTC
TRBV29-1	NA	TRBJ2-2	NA	CSVEDPAGSGDGELFF	TGCAGCGTTGAAGATCCGGCAGGGTCGGGTGACGGGGAGCTGTTTTTT
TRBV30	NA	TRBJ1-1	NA	CAWTPAITTNTEAFF	TGTGCCTGGACTCCAGCTATAACTACGAACACTGAAGCTTTCTTT
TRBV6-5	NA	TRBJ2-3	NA	CASSYFDSTDTQYF	TGTGCCAGCAGTTACTTCGACTCCACAGATACGCAGTATTTT
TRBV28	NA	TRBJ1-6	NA	CASSLRGDSPLHF	TGTGCCAGCAGTCTCAGGGGTGATTCACCCCTCCACTTT
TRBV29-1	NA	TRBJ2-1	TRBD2	CSYSGRGGTYNEQFF	TGCAGCTATAGTGGTCGCGGGGGAACCTACAATGAGCAGTTCTTC
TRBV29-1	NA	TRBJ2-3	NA	CSVDDSVRDTQYF	TGCAGCGTAGACGACAGCGTCAGGGATACGCAGTATTTT
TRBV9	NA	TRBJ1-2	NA	CASSAAGGVGYTF	TGTGCCAGCAGCGCCGCGGGGGGCGTCGGCTACACCTTC
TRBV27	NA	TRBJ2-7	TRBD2	CASSRLAGSSYEQYF	TGTGCCAGCAGCAGACTAGCGGGAAGCTCCTACGAGCAGTACTTC
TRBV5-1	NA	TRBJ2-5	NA	CASSPSTQYF	TGCGCCAGCAGCCCCTCGACCCAGTACTTC
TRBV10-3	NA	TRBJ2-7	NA	CAISEEDGGYEQYF	TGTGCCATCAGTGAGGAGGACGGGGGCTACGAGCAGTACTTC
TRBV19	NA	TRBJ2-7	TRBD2	CASSIGTSGSRAYEQYF	TGTGCCAGTAGTATAGGTACTAGCGGGAGTCGCGCCTACGAGCAGTACTTC
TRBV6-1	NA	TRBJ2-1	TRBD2	CASSDQLLAGEQFF	TGTGCCAGCAGTGACCAGCTGCTAGCGGGTGAGCAGTTCTTC